This TCR beta chain was profiled in a study of shared clonotypes between healthy human individuals. With respect to this clone: Antigen unknown.

Study results and limitations: Read depth was anticipated to influence clonotype sharing among donors. The study generally estimated greater richness for naive than memory subsets.

Splitting of each subset's genomic DNA was done evenly across several immunoSEQ plates. The repertoire was sequenced with immunoSEQ multiplex PCR; TCRdb's copy has only in-frame clones and lacks some. The table has about 2.2 million clones, around 95% seen once. After removal of 0 bases from V and 6 bases from J, the junction contained 2 bases not matched to a gene. This CDR3 has 13 amino acids. Per germline, CDR1 SGHRS and CDR2 YFSETQ. CD8 cells regarded as naive lacked CD45RO, were positively chosen for CCR7, and omitted terminally differentiated effector memory CD45RA+ cells. Healthy and HIV-negative, the adult donors had no recent acute infections or vaccinations.

The sequenced sample was naive CD8+ T cells from PBMCs. This receptor was identified in a man between 18 and 35 years old in good health. Some clones in this sample may be carry-over from other donors' samples. This chain links TRBV5-1 with TRBJ1-1, with TRBD1 identical over 7 bases. The DNA of the CDR3 is TGCGCCAGCAGCTTGGGACAGGGTGCTGAAGCTTTCTTT. Translating gives CASSLGQGAEAFF.